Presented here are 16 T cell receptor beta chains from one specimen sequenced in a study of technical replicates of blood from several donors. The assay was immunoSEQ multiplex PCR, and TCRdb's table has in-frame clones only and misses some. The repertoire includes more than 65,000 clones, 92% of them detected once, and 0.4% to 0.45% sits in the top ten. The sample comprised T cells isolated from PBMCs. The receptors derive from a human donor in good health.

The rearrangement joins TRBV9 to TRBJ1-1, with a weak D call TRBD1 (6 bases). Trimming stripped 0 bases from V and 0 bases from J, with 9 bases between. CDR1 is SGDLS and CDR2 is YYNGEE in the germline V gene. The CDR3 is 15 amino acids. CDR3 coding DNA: TGTGCCAGCAGCGTAGGATGGGACATGAACACTGAAGCTTTCTTT. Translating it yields CASSVGWDMNTEAFF.

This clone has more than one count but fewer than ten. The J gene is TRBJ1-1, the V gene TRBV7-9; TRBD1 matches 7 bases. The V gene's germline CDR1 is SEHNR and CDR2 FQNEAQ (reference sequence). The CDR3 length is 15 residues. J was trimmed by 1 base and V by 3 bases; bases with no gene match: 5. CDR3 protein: CASSFPTGKNTEAFF. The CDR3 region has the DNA TGTGCCAGCAGCTTCCCGACAGGGAAGAACACTGAAGCTTTCTTT.

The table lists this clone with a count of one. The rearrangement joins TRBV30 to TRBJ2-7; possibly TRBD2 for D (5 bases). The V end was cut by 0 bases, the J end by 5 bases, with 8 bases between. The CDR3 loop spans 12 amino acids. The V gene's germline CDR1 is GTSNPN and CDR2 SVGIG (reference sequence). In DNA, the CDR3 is TGTGCCTGGAGTGTACATAGCGACGAGCAGTACTTC. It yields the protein CAWSVHSDEQYF.

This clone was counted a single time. This chain's CDR3 is CASSTDRSNYGYTF. In DNA form, the CDR3 reads TGCGCCAGCAGCACTGACAGGTCTAACTATGGCTACACCTTC. The chain couples TRBV5-1 to TRBJ1-2, with D possibly TRBD1 on 6 matching bases. CDR3 size: 14 residues. Germline values: CDR1 SGHRS, CDR2 YFSETQ. Trimming removed 4 bases at V and 0 bases at J, with 10 bases between. Supplemented by reference TRBV5-1 and TRBJ1-2, the full variable domain reads KAGVTQTPRYLIKTRGQQVTLSCSPISGHRSVSWYQQTPGQGLQFLFEYFSETQRNKGNFPGRFSGRQFSNSRSEMNVSTLELGDSALYLCASSTDRSNYGYTFGSGTRLTVV.

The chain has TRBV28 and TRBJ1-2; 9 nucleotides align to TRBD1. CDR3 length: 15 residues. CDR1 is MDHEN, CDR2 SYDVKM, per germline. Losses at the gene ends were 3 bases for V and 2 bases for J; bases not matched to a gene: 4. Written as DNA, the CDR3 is TGTGCCAGCAGTTTGTTAACAGGGGGCAACTATGGCTACACCTTC. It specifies CASSLLTGGNYGYTF.

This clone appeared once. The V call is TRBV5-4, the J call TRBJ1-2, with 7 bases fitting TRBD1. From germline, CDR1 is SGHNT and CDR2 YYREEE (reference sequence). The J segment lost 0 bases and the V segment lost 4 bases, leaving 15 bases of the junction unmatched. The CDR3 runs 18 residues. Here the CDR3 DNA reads TGTGCCAGCAGCAGACCGACAGGGAACACACTGGCTAACTATGGCTACACCTTC. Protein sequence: CASSRPTGNTLANYGYTF.

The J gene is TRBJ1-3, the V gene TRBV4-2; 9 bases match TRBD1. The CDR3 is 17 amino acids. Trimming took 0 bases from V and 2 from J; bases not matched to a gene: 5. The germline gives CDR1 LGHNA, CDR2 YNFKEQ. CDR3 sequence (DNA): TGTGCCAGCAGCCAAGATAGAGGGACAGGGACTGGAAACACCATATATTTT. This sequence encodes CASSQDRGTGTGNTIYF.

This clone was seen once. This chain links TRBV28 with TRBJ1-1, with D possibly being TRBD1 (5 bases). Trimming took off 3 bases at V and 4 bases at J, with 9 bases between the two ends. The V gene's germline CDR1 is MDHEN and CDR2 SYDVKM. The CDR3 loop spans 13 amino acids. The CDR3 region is CASSLEGSTEAFF. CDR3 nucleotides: TGTGCCAGCAGTTTGGAGGGGAGCACTGAAGCTTTCTTT.

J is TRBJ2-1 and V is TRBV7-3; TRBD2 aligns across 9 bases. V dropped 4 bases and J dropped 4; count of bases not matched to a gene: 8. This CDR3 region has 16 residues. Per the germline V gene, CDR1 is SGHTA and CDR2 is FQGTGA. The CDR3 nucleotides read TGTGCCAGCAGCTCCGTTGTGGGACTAGCTTACAATGAGCAGTTCTTC. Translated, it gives CASSSVVGLAYNEQFF.

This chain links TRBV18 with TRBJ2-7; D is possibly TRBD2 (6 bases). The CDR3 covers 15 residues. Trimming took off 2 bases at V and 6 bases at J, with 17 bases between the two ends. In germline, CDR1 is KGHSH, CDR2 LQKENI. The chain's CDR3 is CASSPRAGPMGEQYF. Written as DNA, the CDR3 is TGTGCCAGCTCACCAAGAGCGGGTCCTATGGGCGAGCAGTACTTC.

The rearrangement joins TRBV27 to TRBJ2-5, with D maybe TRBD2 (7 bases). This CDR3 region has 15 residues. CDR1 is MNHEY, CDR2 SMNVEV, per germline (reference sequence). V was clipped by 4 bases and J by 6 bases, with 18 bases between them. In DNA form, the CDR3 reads TGTGCCAGCAGTTCCCTCGGCGGGGGCGGGAAGACCCAGTACTTC. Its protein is CASSSLGGGGKTQYF.

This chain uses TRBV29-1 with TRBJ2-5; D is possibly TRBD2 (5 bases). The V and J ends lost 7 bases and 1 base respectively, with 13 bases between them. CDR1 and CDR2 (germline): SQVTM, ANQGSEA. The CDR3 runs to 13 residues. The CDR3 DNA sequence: TGCAGCGGGGGAGCATTTCCCCAAGAGACCCAGTACTTC. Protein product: CSGGAFPQETQYF.

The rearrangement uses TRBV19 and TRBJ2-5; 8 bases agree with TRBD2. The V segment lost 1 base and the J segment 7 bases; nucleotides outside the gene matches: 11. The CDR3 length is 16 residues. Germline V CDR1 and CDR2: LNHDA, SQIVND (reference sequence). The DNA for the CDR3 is TGTGCCAGTAGTATAGGGTCAAGCGGGAGCGTGGGGACCCAGTACTTC. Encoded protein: CASSIGSSGSVGTQYF. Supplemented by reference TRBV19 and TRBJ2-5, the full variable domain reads DGGITQSPKYLFRKEGQNVTLSCEQNLNHDAMYWYRQDPGQGLRLIYYSQIVNDFQKGDIAEGYSVSREKKESFPLTVTSAQKNPTAFYLCASSIGSSGSVGTQYFGPGTRLLVL.

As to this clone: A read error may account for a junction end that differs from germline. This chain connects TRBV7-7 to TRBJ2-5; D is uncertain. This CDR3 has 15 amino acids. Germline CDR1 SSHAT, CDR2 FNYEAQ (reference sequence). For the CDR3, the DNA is TGTGCTAGCAGCTTAGCTGCAGGATTCCAAGAGACCCAGTACTTC. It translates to CASSLAAGFQETQYF.

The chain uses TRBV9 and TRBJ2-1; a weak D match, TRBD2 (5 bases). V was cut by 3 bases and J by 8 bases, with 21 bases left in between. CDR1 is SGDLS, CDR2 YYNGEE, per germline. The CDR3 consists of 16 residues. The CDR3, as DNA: TGTGCCAGCAGCGAAGGACTTTCCCTGGGCTATTATGAGCAGTTCTTC. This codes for CASSEGLSLGYYEQFF.

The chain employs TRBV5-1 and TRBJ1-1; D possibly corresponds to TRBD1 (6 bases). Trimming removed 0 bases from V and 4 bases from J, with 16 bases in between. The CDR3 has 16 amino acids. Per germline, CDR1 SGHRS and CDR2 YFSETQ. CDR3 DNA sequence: TGCGCCAGCAGCTTGGTCGGGGGGCTAGAGGGCACTGAAGCTTTCTTT. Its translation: CASSLVGGLEGTEAFF.